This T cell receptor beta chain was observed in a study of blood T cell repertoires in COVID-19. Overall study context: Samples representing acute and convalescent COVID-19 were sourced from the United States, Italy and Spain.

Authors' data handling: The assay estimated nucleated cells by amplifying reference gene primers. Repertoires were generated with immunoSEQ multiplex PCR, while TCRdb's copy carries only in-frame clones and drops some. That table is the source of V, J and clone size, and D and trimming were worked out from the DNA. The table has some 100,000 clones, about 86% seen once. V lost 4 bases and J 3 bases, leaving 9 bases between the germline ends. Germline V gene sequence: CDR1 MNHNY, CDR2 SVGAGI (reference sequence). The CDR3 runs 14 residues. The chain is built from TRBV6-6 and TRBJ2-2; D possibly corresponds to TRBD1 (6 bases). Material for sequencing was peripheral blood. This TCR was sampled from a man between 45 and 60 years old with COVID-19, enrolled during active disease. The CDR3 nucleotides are TGTGCCAGCAGTTCCTCAGGGGACACCGGGGAGCTGTTTTTT. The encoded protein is CASSSSGDTGELFF.